A selection of T cell receptor beta chains follows, all from one sample in a study of T cell clones after liver transplantation. The repertoire was sequenced with immunoSEQ multiplex PCR; TCRdb's copy has only in-frame clones and lacks some. The sample shows tens of thousands of clones, more than 90% of them seen only once. The source was CD8+ T cells from blood, collected 12 months after liver transplant. These receptors all come from a human patient who received a liver transplant. Part of the T cell pool may stem from the graft donor. The CDR3 runs from the conserved cysteine through the conserved F or W. The D gene is left open where the match is weak.

TRBV7-2	TRBJ1-1	-	CASSPLTDTEAFF	TGTGCCAGCAGCCCATTAACGGACACTGAAGCTTTCTTT
TRBV7-2	TRBJ1-3	TRBD1	CASSPGTGLSGNTIYF	TGTGCCAGCAGCCCCGGGACAGGTCTCTCTGGAAACACCATATATTTT
TRBV5-4	TRBJ2-2	TRBD1	CASSSPDRVPGELFF	TGTGCCAGCAGCTCCCCGGACAGGGTTCCCGGGGAGCTGTTTTTT
TRBV2	TRBJ2-3	TRBD1	CATRPGGGPTTDTQYF	TGTGCCACCAGGCCAGGGGGCGGCCCCACCACAGATACGCAGTATTTT
TRBV7-9	TRBJ2-5	-	CASSPAGRLNQETQYF	TGTGCCAGCAGCCCCGCGGGGCGGCTAAACCAAGAGACCCAGTACTTC
TRBV5-6	TRBJ2-7	-	CASSSYFLLGEVYEQYF	TGTGCCAGCAGCTCTTATTTTCTTTTGGGGGAGGTGTACGAGCAGTACTTC
TRBV28	TRBJ2-1	TRBD2	CASRLAGGNNEQFF	TGTGCCAGCAGACTAGCGGGAGGGAACAATGAGCAGTTCTTC
TRBV6-5	TRBJ1-5	TRBD1	CASSPGQGAQPQHF	TGTGCCAGCAGTCCGGGACAGGGGGCTCAGCCCCAGCATTTT
TRBV5-4	TRBJ1-1	-	CASSPQGGVTEAFF	TGTGCCAGCAGCCCCCAGGGAGGAGTCACTGAAGCTTTCTTT
TRBV27	TRBJ2-7	-	CASREGGANYEQYF	TGTGCCAGCAGAGAGGGGGGCGCTAACTACGAGCAGTACTTC
TRBV9	TRBJ1-1	-	CASGRENTEAFF	TGTGCCAGCGGAAGGGAGAACACTGAAGCTTTCTTT
TRBV4-2	TRBJ2-7	TRBD2	CASSQDLLAEEKEQYF	TGTGCCAGCAGCCAAGATCTACTAGCGGAGGAGAAGGAGCAGTACTTC